This T cell receptor beta chain was sequenced for a study of shared clonotypes between healthy human individuals. The data were produced by immunoSEQ multiplex PCR, yet TCRdb's version contains in-frame clones alone and is incomplete. Found here are millions of clones, about 93% of them singletons; the top ten hold roughly 1.7%. Note on this clone: The antigen is not known.

V lost 5 bases and J 8 bases, leaving 9 bases between the germline ends. This CDR3 is 11 amino acids long. Germline CDR1 and CDR2: SGHAT and FQNNGV. Terminally differentiated effector memory CD45RA+ cells were excluded by CCR7 positive selection of CD45RO-negative cells. Study-wide findings and caveats: Sequencing depth was predicted to influence how clonotypes are shared among donors.

Sequencing was performed on naive CD8+ T cells from PBMCs. The rearrangement links TRBV11-2 to TRBJ1-1; D may be TRBD1 (5 bases). This TCR was recovered from a man aged 18 to 29 in good health. Some clones in this sample may be carry-over from other donors' samples. The CDR3 region is CASSPGVEAFF. In nucleotides, the CDR3 is TGTGCCAGCAGCCCGGGGGTAGAAGCTTTCTTT.